The clone carrying this T cell receptor (beta chain) has just a few counts. Antigen specificity is unknown. The sample originates from a study of STAT5B mutations in CD4+ large granular lymphocyte leukemia. General study points: Main leukemic clonotypes were patient-specific, but more than 20% appeared at low frequency elsewhere. TRBV06-family usage was enriched in top patient clones (8/27) versus controls (2/35).

CDR1 is GTSNPN, CDR2 SVGIG, per germline (reference sequence). There are 14 residues in the CDR3. The V and J ends lost 1 base and 8 bases respectively, with 14 bases between them. The assay was run at survey level. In the original analysis: Lowest detectable productive clonotype frequency was 2.59 x 10-5. Sequenced by immunoSEQ multiplex PCR; TCRdb stores in-frame clones only, minus some. V and J calls and clone size come straight from that table; D and trimming were deduced from the DNA. The sample contains around 48,000 clones, 60% to 75% of which appear only once. This TCR came from a human donor in good health. The sequencing sample was made of CD4+ T cells from blood buffy coats. This chain joins TRBV30 and TRBJ1-4; D is perhaps TRBD1 (5 bases). Here the CDR3 reads CAWSDGGAGEKLFF. CDR3 nucleotide sequence: TGTGCCTGGAGTGATGGGGGAGCGGGGGAAAAACTGTTTTTT.